Sequencing of this T cell receptor beta chain was carried out in a study of early T cells in non-severe SARS-CoV-2 infection. TCRdb called the 5' RACE reads again in MiXCR, with one record for every CDR3 protein. The profile shows some 40,000 distinct CDR3 sequences, roughly 4.7% of them singletons. The V gene lost 6 bases and the J gene lost 6 bases, with 18 bases spanning the gap. CDR3 length: 16 residues. Looked up from germline, CDR1 is MNHEY and CDR2 is SVGAGI. Regarding the study as a whole: VDJdb matching, biased toward anti-spike CD8 responses, missed private and CD4 specificities.

This clonotype came up many times. Its antigen is not identified. The sequence was collected from an adult who was a healthcare worker with PCR-confirmed SARS-CoV-2 infection or an uninfected control (not recorded which). Specimen: whole blood. The chain couples TRBV6-5 to TRBJ1-6; unclear D gene. The CDR3 region is CASSLISKTINSPLHF. The CDR3, as DNA: TGTGCCAGCAGCTTAATTAGTAAGACGATTAATTCACCCCTCCACTTT.